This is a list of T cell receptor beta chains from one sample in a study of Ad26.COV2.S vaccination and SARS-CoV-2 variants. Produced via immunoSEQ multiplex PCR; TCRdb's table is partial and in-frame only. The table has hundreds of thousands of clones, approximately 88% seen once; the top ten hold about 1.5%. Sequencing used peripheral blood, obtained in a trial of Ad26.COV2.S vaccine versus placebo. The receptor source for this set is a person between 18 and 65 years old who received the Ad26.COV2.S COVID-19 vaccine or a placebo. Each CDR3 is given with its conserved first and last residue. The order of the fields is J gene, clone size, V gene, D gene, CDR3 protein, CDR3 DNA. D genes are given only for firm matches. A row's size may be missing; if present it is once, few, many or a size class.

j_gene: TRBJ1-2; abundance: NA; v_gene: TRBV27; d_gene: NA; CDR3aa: CASSPRPLRYGYTF; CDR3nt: TGTGCCAGCAGTCCTAGACCGTTGCGCTATGGCTACACCTTC
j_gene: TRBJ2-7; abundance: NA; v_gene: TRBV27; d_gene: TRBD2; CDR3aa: CASSLVGTSGFLDEQYF; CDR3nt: TGTGCCAGCAGTCTAGTAGGGACTAGCGGCTTTCTAGACGAGCAGTACTTC
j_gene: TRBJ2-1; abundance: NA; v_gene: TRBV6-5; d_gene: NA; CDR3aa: CASSYSRNEQFF; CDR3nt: TGTGCCAGCAGTTACTCGAGGAATGAGCAGTTCTTC
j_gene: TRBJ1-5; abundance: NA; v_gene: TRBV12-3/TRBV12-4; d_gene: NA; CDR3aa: CASRKAPGSAQHF; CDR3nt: TGTGCCAGCAGGAAAGCCCCGGGGTCGGCCCAGCATTTT
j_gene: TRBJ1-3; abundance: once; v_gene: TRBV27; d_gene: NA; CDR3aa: CASSANRAGGNTIYF; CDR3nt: TGTGCCAGCAGTGCTAACAGGGCCGGGGGAAACACCATATATTTT
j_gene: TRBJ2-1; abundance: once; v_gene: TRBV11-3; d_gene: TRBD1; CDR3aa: CASSLGGQGLEQFF; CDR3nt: TGTGCCAGCAGCTTAGGGGGACAGGGGCTTGAGCAGTTCTTC
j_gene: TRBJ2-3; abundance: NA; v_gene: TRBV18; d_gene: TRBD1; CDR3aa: CASSPQSGGADTQYF; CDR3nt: TGTGCCAGCTCACCACAATCAGGGGGCGCAGATACGCAGTATTTT
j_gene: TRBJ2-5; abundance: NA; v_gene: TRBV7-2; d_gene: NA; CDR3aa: CASSSGGASQETQYF; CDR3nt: TGTGCCAGCAGCTCTGGGGGGGCCAGCCAAGAGACCCAGTACTTC
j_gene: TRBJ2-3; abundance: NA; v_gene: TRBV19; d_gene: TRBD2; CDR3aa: CASSSGGPQWADTQYF; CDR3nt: TGTGCCAGTAGTAGCGGGGGGCCCCAGTGGGCAGATACGCAGTATTTT
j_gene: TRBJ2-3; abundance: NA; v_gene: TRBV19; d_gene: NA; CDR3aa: CASRPGGTDTQYF; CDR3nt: TGTGCCTCCCGGCCGGGGGGCACAGATACGCAGTATTTT
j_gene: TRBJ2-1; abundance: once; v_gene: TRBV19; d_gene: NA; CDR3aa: CATQPNGAYNEQFF; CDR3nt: TGTGCCACCCAACCCAACGGGGCCTACAATGAGCAGTTCTTC
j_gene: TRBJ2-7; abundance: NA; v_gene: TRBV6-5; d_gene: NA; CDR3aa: CASSTPGTGSYEQYF; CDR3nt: TGTGCCAGCAGTACCCCCGGGACGGGCTCCTACGAGCAGTACTTC
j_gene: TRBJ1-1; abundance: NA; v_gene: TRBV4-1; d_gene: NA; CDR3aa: CATTSGNTEAFF; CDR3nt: TGCGCCACCACGTCGGGGAACACTGAAGCTTTCTTT
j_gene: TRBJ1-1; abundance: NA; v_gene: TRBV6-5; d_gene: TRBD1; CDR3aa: CASSRTGDTEAFF; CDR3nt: TGTGCCAGCAGTCGGACAGGGGACACTGAAGCTTTCTTT
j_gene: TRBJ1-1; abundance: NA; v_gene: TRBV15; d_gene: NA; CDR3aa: CATSRILNTEAFF; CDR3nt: TGTGCCACCAGCAGGATTTTGAACACTGAAGCTTTCTTT
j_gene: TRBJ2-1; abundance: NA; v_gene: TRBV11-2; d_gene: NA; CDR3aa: CASSSGLRNEQFF; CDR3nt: TGTGCCAGCAGCTCAGGACTGAGAAATGAGCAGTTCTTC
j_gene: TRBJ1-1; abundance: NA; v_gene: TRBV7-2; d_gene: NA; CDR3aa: CASSGGGRDGEAFF; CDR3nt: TGTGCCAGCAGCGGGGGAGGGAGGGACGGTGAAGCTTTCTTT
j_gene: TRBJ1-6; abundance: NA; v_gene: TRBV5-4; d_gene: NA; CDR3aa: CASSLGQTRSSSPLHF; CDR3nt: TGTGCCAGCAGCTTGGGGCAGACTAGATCTAGTTCACCCCTCCACTTT
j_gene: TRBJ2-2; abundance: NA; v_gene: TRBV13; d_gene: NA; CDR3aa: CASSLPSWNTGELFF; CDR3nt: TGTGCCAGCAGCCTCCCGAGCTGGAACACCGGGGAGCTGTTTTTT